The clone carrying this T cell receptor beta chain was seen only a few times. Its antigen is not known. This entry belongs to a study of cytomegalovirus exposure and HLA in healthy donors. The PCR was carried out with 60 Vbeta primers and 13 Jbeta primers. Libraries were prepared by immunoSEQ multiplex PCR; TCRdb keeps only in-frame clonotypes and omits some of them. Here the sample spans around 130,000 clones, over 75% being singletons. V lost 1 base to trimming and J lost 2 bases; unmatched junction nucleotides: 7. The CDR3 is 18 amino acids. Germline-derived CDR1 and CDR2 are SGHKS and YYEKEE (reference sequence). Notes on the study in general: In an earlier analysis, productive rearrangement rates for most beta V segments clustered near 87% or 30%. Reportedly, cytomegalovirus status was diagnosed with high sensitivity and specificity. A few chains linked to CMV were shown in vitro to be specific for CMV antigens. Altogether, some 160 TCR beta chains were recorded as cytomegalovirus-associated.

Sequenced sample: PBMCs. The sequence was obtained from a man between 18 and 35 years old in good health and CMV-seropositive. This chain links TRBV5-5 with TRBJ2-2; 11 positions match TRBD2. The CDR3 spells CASSLISRLAGNTGELFF. The CDR3 coding sequence is TGTGCCAGCAGCTTGATCAGTAGACTAGCGGGAAACACCGGGGAGCTGTTTTTT.